This TCR beta chain was sequenced for a study of regulatory dendritic cells for organ transplantation. Whole-study context: Monocytes received vitamin D3 on days 0 and 4, IL-10 on day 4. Study results and caveats: Mature dendritic cells appeared to drive more memory CD8+ clonal expansion than regulatory ones. Alloreactive memory CD8+ T cell pools varied considerably between individuals. Of resting T cell subsets, memory CD8+ had the most alloreactive clonotypes.

Assay: immunoSEQ multiplex PCR; the TCRdb copy retains only in-frame clones and omits some. The sample contains about 4,200 clones, 60% of which appear only once. As to this clone: Its antigen is still unknown. The same CDR3 arises from other DNA sequences in this sample as well.

Sorted subsets were CFSE-labeled and cultured around five days with allogeneic dendritic cells. CDR1 and CDR2 from the germline V gene are SGHDT and YYEEEE. V lost 0 bases to trimming and J lost 0 bases, with 6 bases between them. There are 14 residues in the CDR3. Source material: memory CD8+ T cells from blood cultured with regulatory dendritic cells. Documented subset: CD45RO+ memory T cells. The V gene is TRBV5-6, the J gene TRBJ1-1, with D possibly being TRBD1 (5 bases). The receptor was derived from a human donor in good health. The CDR3 DNA reads as TGTGCCAGCAGCTTGGAAGGGGTGAACACTGAAGCTTTCTTT. As protein: CASSLEGVNTEAFF.